Each of the 9 T cell receptor beta chains below was sequenced from the same sample in a study of neurological immune-mediated disorders. A single record per CDR3 protein comes from TCRdb applying MiXCR to the 5' RACE reads. The sample consists of about 66,000 distinct CDR3 sequences, under 3.5% of them appearing once. Sequencing input: PBMCs. The receptor set was obtained from a man between 40 and 49 years old with multiple sclerosis.

This clonotype has a count of ten or more. This chain links TRBV10-2 with TRBJ2-7; TRBD1 is a possible D gene (5 bases). This CDR3 spans 12 amino acids. The ends were cut back, 7 bases at V and 4 bases at J, with 11 bases in the middle. Germline assignment: CDR1 WSHSY and CDR2 SAAADI. The CDR3 bases are TGCGCCAGCACTGGGGCAGCGTACGAGCAGTACTTC. Protein: CASTGAAYEQYF.

This clonotype was counted ten times or more. J is TRBJ2-1 and V is TRBV20-1, with no clear D. V was shortened by 0 bases and J by 8 bases, with 5 bases between the two germline ends. CDR1 and CDR2 (germline): DFQATT, SNEGSKA (reference sequence). CDR3 size: 11 residues. In DNA, the CDR3 is TGCAGTGCTAGAGATTGGGATGAGCAGTTCTTC. Translation gives CSARDWDEQFF.

This clonotype was seen repeatedly, ten times or more. V is TRBV24-1 and J is TRBJ2-7; D could derive from TRBD1 or TRBD2 (5 bases each). The CDR3 length is 15 residues. Germline values: CDR1 KGHDR, CDR2 SFDVKD. V lost 5 bases and J 0 bases, leaving 13 bases between the germline ends. The CDR3 protein is CATSVGERSSYEQYF. The CDR3 coding sequence is TGTGCCACCAGTGTGGGGGAGAGGAGCTCCTACGAGCAGTACTTC.

This clonotype has a count of ten or more. The genes are TRBV20-1 and TRBJ2-5; 11 bases align to TRBD2. V lost 3 bases and J lost 0; bases outside the gene matches: 6. The length of the CDR3 is 16 residues. Per the germline V gene, CDR1 is DFQATT and CDR2 is SNEGSKA (reference sequence). The CDR3: CSASRVAGGYQETQYF. CDR3 DNA: TGCAGTGCTAGTCGTGTAGCGGGAGGGTACCAAGAGACCCAGTACTTC.

There are many counts of this clonotype. This chain links TRBV20-1 with TRBJ2-3; D possibly corresponds to TRBD1 (5 bases). V was shortened by 5 bases and J by 0 bases, with 15 bases between the two germline ends. This CDR3 has 15 residues. CDR1 and CDR2 from the germline V gene are DFQATT and SNEGSKA (reference sequence). The CDR3 protein is CSARTSASSTDTQYF. CDR3 DNA: TGCAGTGCTCGGACAAGCGCCTCTAGCACAGATACGCAGTATTTT.

This clonotype was seen ten or more times. The gene calls are TRBV20-1 and TRBJ2-7, with D perhaps matching TRBD1 (6 bases). The CDR3 spans 12 residues. The V end lost 6 bases, the J end lost 5 bases, and 14 bases lay between the germline ends. Germline CDR1 is DFQATT and CDR2 is SNEGSKA (reference sequence). Written as DNA, the CDR3 is TGCAGTGCCTCCGGGACAATAAACGAGCAGTACTTC. Its protein product is CSASGTINEQYF.

This clonotype was seen repeatedly, ten times or more. The chain combines TRBV10-3 with TRBJ1-6; possible D gene TRBD1, 6 bases. The CDR3 is made up of 15 amino acids. Germline lookup yields CDR1 ENHRY and CDR2 SYGVKD. With 6 bases removed from V and 8 bases from J, the gap between germline ends came to 17 bases. Here the CDR3 DNA reads TGTGCCATCAGACCTCGGGACAACCCAGATTCACCCCTCCACTTT. Its protein product is CAIRPRDNPDSPLHF.

This clonotype was detected many times. V gene TRBV5-1 combines with J gene TRBJ1-4; 7 nucleotides line up with TRBD1. The CDR3 is made up of 13 amino acids. Germline trimming cut 3 bases from V and 7 bases from J; bases unmatched to any gene: 3. Germline V gene sequence: CDR1 SGHRS, CDR2 YFSETQ. DNA of the CDR3: TGCGCCAGCAGCTGGGACAGACCTGAAAAACTGTTTTTT. Translation gives CASSWDRPEKLFF. The variable domain in full, with the rest retrieved from reference TRBV5-1 and TRBJ1-4, is KAGVTQTPRYLIKTRGQQVTLSCSPISGHRSVSWYQQTPGQGLQFLFEYFSETQRNKGNFPGRFSGRQFSNSRSEMNVSTLELGDSALYLCASSWDRPEKLFFGSGTQLSVL.

This clonotype was detected ten times or more. The chain carries TRBV20-1 and TRBJ2-3, with 7 bases lining up with TRBD1. CDR3 size: 15 residues. The germline gives CDR1 DFQATT, CDR2 SNEGSKA (reference sequence). Losses at the gene ends were 0 bases for V and 6 bases for J; bases not matched to a gene: 9. CDR3 in amino acids: CSARDARGPGDTQYF. The CDR3 DNA follows: TGCAGTGCTAGAGATGCAAGGGGGCCGGGGGATACGCAGTATTTT.